Below, one T cell receptor beta chain is given with its context. What it recognizes is unknown. This specimen belongs to a study of CXCR3-negative and CXCR3-positive naive CD8 T cells. The overall study: Sequencing gave 110 million to 150 million TRB reads overall, about 1.5 +/- 0.3 million per library. General observations from the study: In CXCR3-positive naive cells, the TRB CDR3s were more hydrophobic than in CXCR3-negative naive cells. The level of CXCR3 expression partially decreased after cryopreservation; the majority of assays used fresh PBMCs.

Through 5' RACE with UMI labels, the TRB cDNA libraries were prepared. TCRdb reprocessed the 5' RACE reads, with one entry per CDR3 protein and no DNA. This table lists 55,000 to 65,000 distinct CDR3 sequences. Germline-derived CDR1 and CDR2 are SGHTA and FQGNSA. The CDR3 contains 17 residues. Researchers sorted about 300,000 cells of each CD8+ T cell subset in triplicate. V usage is TRBV7-2 and J usage is TRBJ1-1; the TCRdb call, TRBD1, lacks DNA for checking. The TCR comes from a human donor in good health. Some clones in this sample may be carry-over from other donors' samples. Sequenced sample: naive CXCR3+ CD8+ T cells from blood. Indicated subset: CD45RO-CCR7+CD27+CD95- naive CD8+ T cells expressing CXCR3 (TNR3+). The CDR3 sequence is CASSHRGGGSLNTEAFF.